The next 32 T cell receptor beta chains were all read from a single sample in a study of cytomegalovirus exposure and HLA in healthy donors. Both 60 Vbeta primers and 13 Jbeta primers went into the PCR. TCRdb's table, derived via immunoSEQ multiplex PCR, lists solely in-frame clones and lacks some. The sample has 45,000 to 65,000 clones, over 80% seen once. Source material: PBMCs. These TCRs come from a man aged 30 to 45 in good health and CMV-seronegative.

J is TRBJ1-3 and V is TRBV15; D is ambiguous. The CDR3 extends over 16 amino acids. Germline values: CDR1 LNHNV, CDR2 YYDKDF (reference sequence). V was pared by 7 bases and J by 0 bases, with 16 bases between. The CDR3 bases are TGTGCCACCACTAACCATACTAGGAGCTCTGGAAACACCATATATTTT. Translation: CATTNHTRSSGNTIYF.

The chain couples TRBV9 to TRBJ1-1; no clear D gene. V was shortened by 3 bases and J by 0 bases, with 6 bases between the two germline ends. The CDR3 is made up of 13 amino acids. Germline V gene data show CDR1 as SGDLS and CDR2 as YYNGEE. The CDR3 region is CASSAQLNTEAFF. The CDR3 DNA follows: TGTGCCAGCAGCGCTCAGTTGAACACTGAAGCTTTCTTT.

V gene TRBV18 combines with J gene TRBJ2-2; a weak D match, TRBD1 (6 bases). The V end lost 4 bases, the J end lost 0 bases, and 18 bases lay between the germline ends. This CDR3 has 18 residues. Germline V gives CDR1 KGHSH, CDR2 LQKENI. The CDR3 reads CASSHTVPGVANTGELFF. DNA for the CDR3: TGTGCCAGCTCACACACGGTCCCAGGGGTGGCGAACACCGGGGAGCTGTTTTTT.

J is TRBJ2-3 and V is TRBV7-8; 11 nucleotides agree with TRBD2. The J segment lost 1 base and the V segment lost 3 bases, leaving 6 bases of the junction unmatched. In germline, CDR1 is SGHVS, CDR2 FQNEAQ. The CDR3 length is 17 residues. In DNA, the CDR3 is TGTGCCAGCAGCTTTAGGGCACTAGCGGGGGGCACAGATACGCAGTATTTT. Amino acids: CASSFRALAGGTDTQYF.

The chain is built from TRBV7-2 and TRBJ2-3, with 11 positions matching TRBD2. The CDR3 extends over 15 amino acids. Trimming cost V 2 bases and J 6 bases; bases outside gene matches: 4. CDR1 and CDR2 (germline): SGHTA, FQGNSA. The CDR3 bases are TGTGCCAGCAGCTTACGTAGCGGGAGGGGGGATACGCAGTATTTT. Its translation: CASSLRSGRGDTQYF.

V is TRBV28 and J is TRBJ1-5; perhaps TRBD1 as D (5 bases). V lost 5 bases and J lost 4, with 15 bases in between. Germline CDR1 reads MDHEN; CDR2 reads SYDVKM. The length of the CDR3 is 15 residues. For the CDR3, the DNA is TGTGCCAGCAGTGGCAGCATCGGGGGGAATCAGCCCCAGCATTTT. Protein sequence: CASSGSIGGNQPQHF.

This rearrangement joins TRBV9 to TRBJ2-7; TRBD2 is a possible D gene (5 bases). The CDR3 is 14 amino acids. V was shortened by 0 bases and J by 3 bases, with 10 bases between the two germline ends. Germline CDR1 is SGDLS and CDR2 is YYNGEE. The CDR3 DNA reads as TGTGCCAGCAGCGTAGGCGGGCACAGCTACGAGCAGTACTTC. Its protein is CASSVGGHSYEQYF.

V is TRBV10-2 and J is TRBJ2-7, with D tentatively TRBD1 (6 bases). Per germline, CDR1 WSHSY and CDR2 SAAADI. Trimming left V 7 bases short and J 3 bases short, with 19 bases between. The CDR3 is 15 amino acids. CDR3: CASTPYRVPDYEQYF. CDR3 DNA: TGCGCCAGCACCCCTTACAGGGTGCCTGACTACGAGCAGTACTTC.

The rearrangement uses TRBV7-9 and TRBJ1-2; D is unresolved. Trimming left V 3 bases short and J 8 bases short, with 16 bases between. This CDR3 has 14 amino acids. CDR1 is SEHNR, CDR2 FQNEAQ, per germline (reference sequence). CDR3 in amino acids: CASSFGPQDGGYTF. In DNA, the CDR3 is TGTGCCAGCAGCTTTGGCCCCCAGGATGGAGGCTACACCTTC.

The genes are TRBV6-5 and TRBJ1-1; D uncertain. Trimming left V 0 bases short and J 5 bases short, with 13 bases between. The CDR3 is 15 amino acids. Germline values: CDR1 MNHEY, CDR2 SVGAGI. The CDR3 loop is CASSYSEARKTEAFF. CDR3 coding DNA: TGTGCCAGCAGTTACTCGGAGGCACGAAAAACTGAAGCTTTCTTT.

With respect to this clone: The junction departs from germline at one end; a sequencing error may be responsible. This chain joins TRBV7-9 and TRBJ2-1; D gene ambiguous. There are 15 residues in the CDR3. In germline, CDR1 is SEHNR, CDR2 FQNEAQ (reference sequence). The CDR3 DNA reads as TGTTCCAGCAGCTCCGGCGGAAGCTCCTACAATGAGCAGTTCTTC. Protein product: CSSSSGGSSYNEQFF.

This chain links TRBV23-1 with TRBJ2-1; D possibly corresponds to TRBD1 (6 bases). TRBV23-1 carries the ORF label, with uncertain function. The ends were cut back, 1 base at V and 7 bases at J, with 14 bases in the middle. The CDR3 runs to 15 residues. As DNA, the CDR3 is TGCGCCAGCAGTCAATGTGACAGGCTAGGTAATGAGCAGTTCTTC. Protein product: CASSQCDRLGNEQFF.

This clone was observed a handful of times. V and J are TRBV7-9 and TRBJ2-3; weak D call: TRBD2 (5 bases). CDR1 SEHNR and CDR2 FQNEAQ come from the germline V gene (reference sequence). V lost 3 bases to trimming and J lost 0 bases, with 16 bases between them. The CDR3 sequence is 17 residues long. CDR3 protein: CASSFGGYSVSTDTQYF. The CDR3 nucleotides read TGTGCCAGCAGCTTCGGAGGTTATTCGGTGAGCACAGATACGCAGTATTTT.

This sequence joins TRBV7-9 and TRBJ2-4, with TRBD1 identical over 7 bases. Trimming cost V 1 base and J 8 bases; bases outside gene matches: 5. The germline V gene has CDR1 SEHNR and CDR2 FQNEAQ (reference sequence). There are 14 residues in the CDR3. The CDR3 loop reads CASSLVNRGDIQYF. The CDR3 nucleotides read TGTGCCAGCAGCTTAGTTAACAGGGGTGACATTCAGTACTTC.

The rearrangement uses TRBV4-2 and TRBJ2-3; the match to TRBD1 covers 8 bases. Germline V gene data show CDR1 as LGHNA and CDR2 as YNFKEQ. CDR3 length equals 15 residues. Trimming cost V 0 bases and J 4 bases; bases outside gene matches: 3. CDR3 protein: CASSQDRGQPDTQYF. CDR3 nucleotides: TGTGCCAGCAGCCAAGACAGGGGGCAGCCAGATACGCAGTATTTT.

Only a few counts were recorded for this clone. The chain links TRBV7-2 to TRBJ2-3; perhaps TRBD2 as D (5 bases). Per germline, CDR1 SGHTA and CDR2 FQGNSA. The CDR3 is 15 amino acids. V was clipped by 1 base and J by 2 bases, with 10 bases between them. As DNA, the CDR3 is TGTGCCAGCAGCTTAGGGCGGGTGTACACAGATACGCAGTATTTT. Translation gives CASSLGRVYTDTQYF.

CDR3 sequence (DNA): TGTGCTAGTGGTTTCCGGGGTGGAAACACCATATATTTT. Translated, it gives CASGFRGGNTIYF. V and J are TRBV12-5 and TRBJ1-3, with D unresolved. The germline V gene encodes CDR1 LGHNT and CDR2 FRNRAP. The CDR3 runs 13 residues. V lost 3 bases, J lost 3 bases, and 6 bases lay in between.

The rearrangement joins TRBV7-8 to TRBJ2-4; 8 positions match TRBD2. This CDR3 has 19 amino acids. V trimming: 0 bases; J trimming: 0 bases; junction bases outside the gene matches: 10. CDR1 and CDR2 from the germline V gene are SGHVS and FQNEAQ. The CDR3 loop reads CASSLAAASGSLAKNIQYF. The CDR3 bases are TGTGCCAGCAGCTTAGCGGCAGCTAGCGGGTCGCTAGCCAAAAACATTCAGTACTTC.

V usage is TRBV19 and J usage is TRBJ1-4; maybe TRBD1 (6 bases). The CDR3 length is 12 residues. V dropped 8 bases and J dropped 7 bases, with 11 bases sitting between them. Germline V CDR1 and CDR2: LNHDA, SQIVND (reference sequence). CDR3 protein: CASADSPEKLFF. The CDR3 DNA reads as TGTGCCAGTGCGGACAGTCCTGAAAAACTGTTTTTT.

This clone was seen a handful of times. This chain connects TRBV7-9 to TRBJ2-2, with D possibly being TRBD1 (5 bases). Germline loops: CDR1 SEHNR, CDR2 FQNEAQ (reference sequence). V was clipped by 1 base and J by 4 bases, with 13 bases between them. The CDR3 extends over 16 amino acids. CDR3: CASSLGPGRSTGELFF. The CDR3 region has the DNA TGTGCCAGCAGCTTAGGTCCAGGGCGGAGCACCGGGGAGCTGTTTTTT.

The chain combines TRBV2 with TRBJ2-1; 10 nucleotides line up with TRBD2. Per the germline V gene, CDR1 is SNHLY and CDR2 is FYNNEI. This CDR3 spans 15 amino acids. Trimming cost V 3 bases and J 5 bases; bases outside gene matches: 4. The CDR3 reads CASSDTSGVNNEQFF. Here the CDR3 DNA reads TGTGCCAGCAGTGATACTAGCGGGGTAAACAATGAGCAGTTCTTC.

The chain is built from TRBV6-4 and TRBJ2-1; 9 nucleotides align to TRBD2. The CDR3 is 17 residues long. Unmatched junction bases numbered 5, after V lost 0 bases and J lost 2 bases. Germline CDR1 MRHNA, CDR2 SNTAGT. The chain's CDR3 is CASSDSIAGATYNEQFF. CDR3 bases: TGTGCCAGCAGTGACTCGATAGCGGGAGCCACCTACAATGAGCAGTTCTTC.

V is TRBV30 and J is TRBJ1-2; D gene ambiguous. With 0 bases removed from V and 6 bases from J, the gap between germline ends came to 20 bases. The CDR3 covers 16 residues. Looked up from germline, CDR1 is GTSNPN and CDR2 is SVGIG (reference sequence). The CDR3 DNA reads as TGTGCCTGGAGTGTACGAGAGCGAGGGTTTGGAAATGGCTACACCTTC. Amino acids: CAWSVRERGFGNGYTF.

The chain links TRBV7-2 to TRBJ1-2; D unresolved. This CDR3 has 12 residues. Per germline, CDR1 SGHTA and CDR2 FQGNSA. Trimming cost V 2 bases and J 8 bases, with 9 bases left between them. CDR3 region: CASSLLVGGYTF. The CDR3, as DNA: TGTGCCAGCAGCTTACTCGTCGGGGGCTACACCTTC.

V usage is TRBV28 and J usage is TRBJ2-7, with 7 nucleotides matching TRBD1. The V segment lost 9 bases and the J segment 0 bases; nucleotides outside the gene matches: 2. The CDR3 runs 12 residues. CDR1 is MDHEN, CDR2 SYDVKM, per germline. The CDR3 DNA reads TGTGCCAGTGGACAGGACTCCTACGAGCAGTACTTC. It codes for CASGQDSYEQYF. The full variable domain, in which reference TRBV28 and TRBJ2-7 provide the parts outside the CDR3, is DVKVTQSSRYLVKRTGEKVFLECVQDMDHENMFWYRQDPGLGLRLIYFSYDVKMKEKGDIPEGYSVSREKKERFSLILESASTNQTSMYLCASGQDSYEQYFGPGTRLTVT.

J is TRBJ1-3 and V is TRBV5-1; D gene ambiguous. The CDR3 extends over 15 amino acids. V was shortened by 4 bases and J by 3 bases, with 14 bases between the two germline ends. Germline CDR1 is SGHRS and CDR2 is YFSETQ. CDR3 coding DNA: TGCGCCAGCAGCAAGGTCCCGGAGGGTGGAAACACCATATATTTT. Translation: CASSKVPEGGNTIYF. Variable domain in full (rest from reference TRBV5-1 and TRBJ1-3): KAGVTQTPRYLIKTRGQQVTLSCSPISGHRSVSWYQQTPGQGLQFLFEYFSETQRNKGNFPGRFSGRQFSNSRSEMNVSTLELGDSALYLCASSKVPEGGNTIYFGEGSWLTVV.

This chain uses TRBV5-6 with TRBJ1-4, with TRBD1 identical over 7 bases. The CDR3 is made up of 15 amino acids. V was pared by 1 base and J by 7 bases, with 7 bases of the junction left unmatched. CDR1 is SGHDT, CDR2 YYEEEE, per germline. The CDR3 nucleotides read TGTGCCAGCAGCTTGAGAGGGGGCGCCGGTGAAAAACTGTTTTTT. Translation gives CASSLRGGAGEKLFF.

The chain joins TRBV11-2 to TRBJ2-5; D might be TRBD1 (5 bases). Germline CDR1 reads SGHAT; CDR2 reads FQNNGV. V was clipped by 1 base and J by 5 bases, with 17 bases between them. The CDR3 totals 16 residues. The CDR3 coding sequence is TGTGCCAGCAGCTTAGTTGCAGGGCTTGTTGGTGAGACCCAGTACTTC. It translates to CASSLVAGLVGETQYF.

This clone was picked up one time. This chain connects TRBV5-1 to TRBJ2-3; 8 positions agree with TRBD1. CDR1 is SGHRS, CDR2 YFSETQ, per germline. V was clipped by 1 base and J by 4 bases; unmatched bases: 2. This CDR3 comprises 14 residues. CDR3 sequence (DNA): TGCGCCAGCAGCTTGTCAGGGGGCCCAGATACGCAGTATTTT. The encoded protein is CASSLSGGPDTQYF.

This clone appeared a single time. The V and J genes are TRBV6-1 and TRBJ1-5; 7 nucleotides agree with TRBD1. This CDR3 has 15 residues. V shed 4 bases and J 0 bases; nucleotides not matched to a gene: 3. From germline, CDR1 is MNHNS and CDR2 SASEGT. CDR3 nucleotide sequence: TGTGCCAGCAGTGCCGGGACAGTTAGCAATCAGCCCCAGCATTTT. Translating gives CASSAGTVSNQPQHF.

This clone was seen a few times. The chain joins TRBV4-3 to TRBJ1-1; unclear D gene. V dropped 5 bases and J dropped 4 bases, with 11 bases sitting between them. CDR1 LGHNA and CDR2 YSLEER come from the germline V gene. CDR3 length: 13 amino acids. The CDR3: CASSSKAGTEAFF. In DNA form, the CDR3 reads TGCGCCAGCAGCTCCAAAGCGGGCACTGAAGCTTTCTTT.

The V gene is TRBV18, the J gene TRBJ1-1; D not resolved. The germline gives CDR1 KGHSH, CDR2 LQKENI. V was trimmed by 2 bases and J by 3 bases, leaving 7 bases between them. The length of the CDR3 is 13 residues. Here the CDR3 DNA reads TGTGCCAGCTCACCAGGGAGGGACACTGAAGCTTTCTTT. Encoded protein: CASSPGRDTEAFF.